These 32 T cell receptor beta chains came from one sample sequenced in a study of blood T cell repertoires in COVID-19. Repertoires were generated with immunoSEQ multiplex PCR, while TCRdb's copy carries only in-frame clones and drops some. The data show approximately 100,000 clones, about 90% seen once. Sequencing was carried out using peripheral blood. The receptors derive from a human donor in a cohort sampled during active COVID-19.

The CDR3 is CASSLSREGGYTF. DNA for the CDR3: TGTGCCAGCAGCCTGTCCCGGGAAGGTGGCTACACCTTC. The chain joins TRBV6-5 to TRBJ1-2; D not resolved. CDR1 MNHEY and CDR2 SVGAGI come from the germline V gene. V was shortened by 6 bases and J by 7 bases, with 15 bases between the two germline ends. There are 13 residues in the CDR3.

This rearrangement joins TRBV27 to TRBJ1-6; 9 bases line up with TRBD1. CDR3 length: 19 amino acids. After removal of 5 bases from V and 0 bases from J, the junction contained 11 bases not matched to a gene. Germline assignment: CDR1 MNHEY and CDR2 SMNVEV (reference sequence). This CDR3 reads CASSRGTGRASSYNSPLHF. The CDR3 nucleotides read TGTGCCAGCAGTAGAGGGACAGGGCGGGCCAGCTCCTATAATTCACCCCTCCACTTT.

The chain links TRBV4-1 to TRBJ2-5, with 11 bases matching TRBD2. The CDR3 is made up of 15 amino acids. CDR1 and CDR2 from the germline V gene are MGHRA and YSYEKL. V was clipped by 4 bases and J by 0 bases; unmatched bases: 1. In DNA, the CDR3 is TGCGCCAGCAGCCGGGGACTAGCGGACCAAGAGACCCAGTACTTC. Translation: CASSRGLADQETQYF.

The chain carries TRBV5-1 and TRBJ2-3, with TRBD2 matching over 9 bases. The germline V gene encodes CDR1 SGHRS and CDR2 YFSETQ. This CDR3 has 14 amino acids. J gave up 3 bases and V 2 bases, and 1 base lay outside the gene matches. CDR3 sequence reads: CASSFTSGTDTQYF. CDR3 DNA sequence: TGCGCCAGCAGCTTTACTAGCGGGACAGATACGCAGTATTTT.

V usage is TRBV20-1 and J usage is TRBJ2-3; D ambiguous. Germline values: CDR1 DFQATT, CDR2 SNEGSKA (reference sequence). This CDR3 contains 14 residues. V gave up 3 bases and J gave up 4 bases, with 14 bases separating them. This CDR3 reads CSASISGRPDTQYF. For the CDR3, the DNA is TGCAGTGCTAGTATTTCTGGGCGTCCAGATACGCAGTATTTT.

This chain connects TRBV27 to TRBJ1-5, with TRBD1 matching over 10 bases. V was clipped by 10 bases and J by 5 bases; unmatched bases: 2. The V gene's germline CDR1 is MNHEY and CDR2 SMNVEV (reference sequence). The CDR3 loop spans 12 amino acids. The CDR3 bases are TGTGCCACCGGACAGGGGGATCAGCCCCAGCATTTT. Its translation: CATGQGDQPQHF.

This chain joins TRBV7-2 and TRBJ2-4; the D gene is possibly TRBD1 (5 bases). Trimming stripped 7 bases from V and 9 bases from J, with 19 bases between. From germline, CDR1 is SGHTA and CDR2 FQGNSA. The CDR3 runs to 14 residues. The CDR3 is CASTPWQGSSIQYF. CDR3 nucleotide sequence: TGTGCCAGCACTCCCTGGCAGGGAAGTAGCATTCAGTACTTC.

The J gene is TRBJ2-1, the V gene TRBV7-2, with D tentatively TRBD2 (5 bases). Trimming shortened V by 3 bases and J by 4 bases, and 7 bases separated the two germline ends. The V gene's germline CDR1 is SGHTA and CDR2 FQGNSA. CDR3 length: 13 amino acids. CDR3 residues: CASSFGMYNEQFF. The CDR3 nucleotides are TGTGCCAGCAGCTTCGGGATGTACAATGAGCAGTTCTTC.

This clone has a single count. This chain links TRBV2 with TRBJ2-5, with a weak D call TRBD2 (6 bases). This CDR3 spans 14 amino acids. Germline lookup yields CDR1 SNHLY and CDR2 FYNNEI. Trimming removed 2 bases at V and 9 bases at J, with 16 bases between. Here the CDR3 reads CASSEQVGGGAQYF. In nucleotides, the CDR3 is TGTGCCAGCAGTGAACAGGTCGGGGGTGGAGCCCAGTACTTC.

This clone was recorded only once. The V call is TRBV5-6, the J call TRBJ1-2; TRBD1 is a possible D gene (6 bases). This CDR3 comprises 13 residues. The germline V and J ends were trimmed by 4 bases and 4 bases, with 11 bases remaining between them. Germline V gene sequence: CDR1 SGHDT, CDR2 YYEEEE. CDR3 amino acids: CASSQQGGYGYTF. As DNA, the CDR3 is TGTGCCAGCAGCCAACAGGGTGGCTATGGCTACACCTTC.

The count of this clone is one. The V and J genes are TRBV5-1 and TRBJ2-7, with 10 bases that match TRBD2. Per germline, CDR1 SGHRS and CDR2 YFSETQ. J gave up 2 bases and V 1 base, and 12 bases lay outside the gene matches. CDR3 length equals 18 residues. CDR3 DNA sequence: TGCGCCAGCAGCTTGCTTTCTACCCGCCTAGCGGGGGCCTACGAGCAGTACTTC. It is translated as CASSLLSTRLAGAYEQYF.

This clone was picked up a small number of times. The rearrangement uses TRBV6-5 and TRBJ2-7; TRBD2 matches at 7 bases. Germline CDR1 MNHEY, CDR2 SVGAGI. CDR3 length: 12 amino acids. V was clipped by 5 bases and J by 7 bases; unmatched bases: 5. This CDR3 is CASSPRSGEQYF. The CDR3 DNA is TGTGCCAGCAGTCCCCGTAGCGGGGAGCAGTACTTC.

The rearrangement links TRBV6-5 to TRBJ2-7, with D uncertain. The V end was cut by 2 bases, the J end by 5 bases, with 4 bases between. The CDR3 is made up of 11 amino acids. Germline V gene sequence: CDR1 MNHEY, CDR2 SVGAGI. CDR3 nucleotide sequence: TGTGCCAGCAGTTACGAGAACGAGCAGTACTTC. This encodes CASSYENEQYF.

CDR3 nucleotides: TGTGCCAGCAGAACCCTTAGACGGGGGATTTTAGAAAACACCATATATTTT. This sequence encodes CASRTLRRGILENTIYF. The genes are TRBV28 and TRBJ1-3; perhaps TRBD1 as D (5 bases). The CDR3 covers 17 residues. Trimming took off 6 bases at V and 6 bases at J, with 24 bases between the two ends. Germline lookup yields CDR1 MDHEN and CDR2 SYDVKM.

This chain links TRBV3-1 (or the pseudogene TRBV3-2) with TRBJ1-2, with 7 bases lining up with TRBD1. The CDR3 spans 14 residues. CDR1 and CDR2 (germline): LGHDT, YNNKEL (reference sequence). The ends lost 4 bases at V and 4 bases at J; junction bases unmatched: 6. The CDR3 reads CASSPPWDSYGYTF. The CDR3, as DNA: TGTGCCAGCAGCCCTCCTTGGGACAGCTATGGCTACACCTTC.

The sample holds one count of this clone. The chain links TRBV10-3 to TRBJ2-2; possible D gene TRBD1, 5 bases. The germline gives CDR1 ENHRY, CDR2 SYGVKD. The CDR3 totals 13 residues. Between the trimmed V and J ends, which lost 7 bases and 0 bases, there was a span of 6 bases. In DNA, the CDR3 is TGTGCCATCACCAGGGCGAACACCGGGGAGCTGTTTTTT. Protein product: CAITRANTGELFF.

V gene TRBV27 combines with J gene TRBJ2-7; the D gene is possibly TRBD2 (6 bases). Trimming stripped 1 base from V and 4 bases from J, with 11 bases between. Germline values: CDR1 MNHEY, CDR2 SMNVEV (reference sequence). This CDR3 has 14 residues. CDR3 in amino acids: CASSLLGGSYEQYF. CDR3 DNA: TGTGCCAGCAGTTTATTGGGGGGTTCGTACGAGCAGTACTTC.

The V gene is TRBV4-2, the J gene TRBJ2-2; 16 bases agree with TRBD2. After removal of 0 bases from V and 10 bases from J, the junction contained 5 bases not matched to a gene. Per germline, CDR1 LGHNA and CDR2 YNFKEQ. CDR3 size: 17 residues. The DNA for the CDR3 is TGTGCCAGCAGCCAAGACGGGACTAGCGGGGGGGCGTCGGAGCTGTTTTTT. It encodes CASSQDGTSGGASELFF.

The CDR3 nucleotides are TGTGCCAGCAGAACGACAGGGGGCCAGGACTATGGCTACACCTTC. This sequence encodes CASRTTGGQDYGYTF. V and J are TRBV5-5 and TRBJ1-2; 10 bases match TRBD1. There are 15 residues in the CDR3. Trimming cost V 5 bases and J 3 bases; bases outside gene matches: 7. CDR1 is SGHKS and CDR2 is YYEKEE in the germline V gene (reference sequence). Full variable domain (outside the CDR3, taken from reference TRBV5-5 and TRBJ1-2): DAGVTQSPTHLIKTRGQQVTLRCSPISGHKSVSWYQQVLGQGPQFIFQYYEKEERGRGNFPDRFSARQFPNYSSELNVNALLLGDSALYLCASRTTGGQDYGYTFGSGTRLTVV.

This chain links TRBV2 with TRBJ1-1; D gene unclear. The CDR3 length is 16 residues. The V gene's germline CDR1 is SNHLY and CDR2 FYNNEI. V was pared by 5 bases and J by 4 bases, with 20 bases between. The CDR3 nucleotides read TGTGCCAGCAGTACCAGACCCACGGGTATTGGCACTGAAGCTTTCTTT. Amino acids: CASSTRPTGIGTEAFF.

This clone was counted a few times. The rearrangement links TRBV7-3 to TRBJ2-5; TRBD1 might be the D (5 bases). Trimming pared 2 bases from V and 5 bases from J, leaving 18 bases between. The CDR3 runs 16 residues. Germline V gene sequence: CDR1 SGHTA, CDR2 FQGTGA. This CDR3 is CASSLQSGMGRETQYF. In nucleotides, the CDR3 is TGTGCCAGCAGCTTACAGTCAGGAATGGGGCGGGAGACCCAGTACTTC.

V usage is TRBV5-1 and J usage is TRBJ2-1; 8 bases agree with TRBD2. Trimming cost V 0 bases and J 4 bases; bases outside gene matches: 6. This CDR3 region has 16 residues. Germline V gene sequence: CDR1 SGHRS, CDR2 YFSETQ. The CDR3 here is CASSLGGTSAYNEQFF. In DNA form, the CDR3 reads TGCGCCAGCAGCTTGGGGGGGACTAGTGCGTACAATGAGCAGTTCTTC.

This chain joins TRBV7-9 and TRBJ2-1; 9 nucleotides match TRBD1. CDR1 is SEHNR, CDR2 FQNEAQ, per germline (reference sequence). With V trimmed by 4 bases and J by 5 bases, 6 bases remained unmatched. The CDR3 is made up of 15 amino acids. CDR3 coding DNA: TGTGCCAGCAGCTCTTCCGGGACAGGGCACAATGAGCAGTTCTTC. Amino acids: CASSSSGTGHNEQFF.

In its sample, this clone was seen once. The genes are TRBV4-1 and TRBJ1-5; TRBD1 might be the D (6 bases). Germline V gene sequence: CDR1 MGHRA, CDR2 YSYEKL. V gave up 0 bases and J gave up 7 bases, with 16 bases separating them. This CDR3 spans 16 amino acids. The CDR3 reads CASSQEIPRGAQPQHF. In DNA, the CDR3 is TGCGCCAGCAGCCAAGAAATCCCCAGGGGAGCCCAGCCCCAGCATTTT.

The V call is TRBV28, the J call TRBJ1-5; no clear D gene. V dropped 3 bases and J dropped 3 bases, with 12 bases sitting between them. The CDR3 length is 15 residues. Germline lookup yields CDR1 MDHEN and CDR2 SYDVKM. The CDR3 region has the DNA TGTGCCAGCAGTTTGCGTGCGGGGTTCAATCAGCCCCAGCATTTT. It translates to CASSLRAGFNQPQHF.

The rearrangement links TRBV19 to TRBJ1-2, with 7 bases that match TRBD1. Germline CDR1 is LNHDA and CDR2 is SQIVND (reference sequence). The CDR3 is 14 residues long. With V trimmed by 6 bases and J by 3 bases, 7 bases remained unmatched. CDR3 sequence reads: CASSRQGGYYGYTF. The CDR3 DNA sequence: TGTGCCAGTAGCAGACAGGGCGGATACTATGGCTACACCTTC.

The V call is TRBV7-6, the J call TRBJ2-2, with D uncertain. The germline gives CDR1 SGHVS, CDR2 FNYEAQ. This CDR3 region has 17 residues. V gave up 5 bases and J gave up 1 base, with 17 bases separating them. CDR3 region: CASSPRSRAENTGELFF. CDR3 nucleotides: TGTGCCAGCAGCCCCCGATCACGAGCCGAGAACACCGGGGAGCTGTTTTTT.

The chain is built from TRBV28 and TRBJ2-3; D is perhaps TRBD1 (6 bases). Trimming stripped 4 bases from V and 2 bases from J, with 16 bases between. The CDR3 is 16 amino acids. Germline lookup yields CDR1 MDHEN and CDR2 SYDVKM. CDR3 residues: CASSSVSDSYTDTQYF. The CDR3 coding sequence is TGTGCCAGCAGTTCCGTCTCGGACAGTTACACAGATACGCAGTATTTT.

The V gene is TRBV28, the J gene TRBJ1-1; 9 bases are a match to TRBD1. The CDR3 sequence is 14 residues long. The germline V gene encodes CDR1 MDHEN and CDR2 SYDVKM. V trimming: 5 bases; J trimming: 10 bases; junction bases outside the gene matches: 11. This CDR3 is CASSGVPGQGGAFF. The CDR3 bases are TGTGCCAGCAGTGGGGTTCCGGGACAGGGTGGAGCTTTCTTT.

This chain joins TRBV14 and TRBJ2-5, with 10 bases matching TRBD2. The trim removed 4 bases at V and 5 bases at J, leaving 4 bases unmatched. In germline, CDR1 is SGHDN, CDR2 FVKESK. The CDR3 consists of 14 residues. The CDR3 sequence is CASSPLAGWETQYF. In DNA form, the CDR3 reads TGTGCCAGCAGCCCACTAGCGGGATGGGAGACCCAGTACTTC.

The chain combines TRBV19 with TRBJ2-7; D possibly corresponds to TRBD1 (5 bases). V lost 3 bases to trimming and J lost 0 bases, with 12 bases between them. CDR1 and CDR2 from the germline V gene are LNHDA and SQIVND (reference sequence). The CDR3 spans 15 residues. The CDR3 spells CASSIDSQSSYEQYF. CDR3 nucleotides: TGTGCCAGTAGTATCGACAGTCAAAGCTCCTACGAGCAGTACTTC.

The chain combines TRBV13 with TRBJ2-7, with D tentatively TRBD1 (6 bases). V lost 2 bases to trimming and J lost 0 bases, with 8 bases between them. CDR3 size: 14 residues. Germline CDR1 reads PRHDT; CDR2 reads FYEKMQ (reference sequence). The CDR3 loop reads CASSLRQASYEQYF. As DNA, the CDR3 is TGTGCCAGCAGCTTAAGACAGGCCTCCTACGAGCAGTACTTC.